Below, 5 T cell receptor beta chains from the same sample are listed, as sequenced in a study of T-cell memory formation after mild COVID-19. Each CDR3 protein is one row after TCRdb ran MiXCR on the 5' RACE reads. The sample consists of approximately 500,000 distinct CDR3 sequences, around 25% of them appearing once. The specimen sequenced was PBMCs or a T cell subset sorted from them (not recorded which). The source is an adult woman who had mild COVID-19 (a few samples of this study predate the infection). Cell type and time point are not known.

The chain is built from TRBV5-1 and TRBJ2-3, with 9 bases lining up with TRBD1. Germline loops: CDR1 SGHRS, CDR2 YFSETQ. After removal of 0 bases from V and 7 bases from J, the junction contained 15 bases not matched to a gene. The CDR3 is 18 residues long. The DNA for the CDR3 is TGCGCCAGCAGCTTGGCCTCCGGGGGACAGGGTAATAGGTATACGCAGTATTTT. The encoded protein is CASSLASGGQGNRYTQYF.

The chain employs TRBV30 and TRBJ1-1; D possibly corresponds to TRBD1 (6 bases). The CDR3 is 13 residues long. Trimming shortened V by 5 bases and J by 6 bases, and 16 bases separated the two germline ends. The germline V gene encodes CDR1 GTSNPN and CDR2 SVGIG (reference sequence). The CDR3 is CAWGNRVRAEAFF. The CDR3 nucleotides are TGTGCCTGGGGTAACAGGGTGCGGGCTGAAGCTTTCTTT.

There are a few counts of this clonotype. The CDR3: CASSLRRGNEKLFF. As DNA, the CDR3 is TGTGCCAGCAGCTTAAGGAGGGGCAATGAAAAACTGTTTTTT. The chain couples TRBV7-2 to TRBJ1-4; D perhaps matches TRBD1 (5 bases). Trimming cost V 2 bases and J 5 bases, with 9 bases left between them. This CDR3 spans 14 amino acids. CDR1 SGHTA and CDR2 FQGNSA come from the germline V gene.

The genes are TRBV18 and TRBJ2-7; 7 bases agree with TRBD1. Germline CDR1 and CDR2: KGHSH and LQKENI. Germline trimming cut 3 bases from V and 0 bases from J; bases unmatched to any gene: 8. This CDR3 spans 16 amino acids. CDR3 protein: CASSPLAGGSSYEQYF. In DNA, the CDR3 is TGTGCCAGCTCACCGTTAGCAGGGGGTAGCTCCTACGAGCAGTACTTC.

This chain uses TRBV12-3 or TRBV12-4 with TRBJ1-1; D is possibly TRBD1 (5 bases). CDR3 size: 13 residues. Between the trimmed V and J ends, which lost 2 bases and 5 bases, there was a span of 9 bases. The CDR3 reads CASSLRWGTEAFF. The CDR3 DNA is TGTGCCAGCAGTTTACGGTGGGGGACTGAAGCTTTCTTT.